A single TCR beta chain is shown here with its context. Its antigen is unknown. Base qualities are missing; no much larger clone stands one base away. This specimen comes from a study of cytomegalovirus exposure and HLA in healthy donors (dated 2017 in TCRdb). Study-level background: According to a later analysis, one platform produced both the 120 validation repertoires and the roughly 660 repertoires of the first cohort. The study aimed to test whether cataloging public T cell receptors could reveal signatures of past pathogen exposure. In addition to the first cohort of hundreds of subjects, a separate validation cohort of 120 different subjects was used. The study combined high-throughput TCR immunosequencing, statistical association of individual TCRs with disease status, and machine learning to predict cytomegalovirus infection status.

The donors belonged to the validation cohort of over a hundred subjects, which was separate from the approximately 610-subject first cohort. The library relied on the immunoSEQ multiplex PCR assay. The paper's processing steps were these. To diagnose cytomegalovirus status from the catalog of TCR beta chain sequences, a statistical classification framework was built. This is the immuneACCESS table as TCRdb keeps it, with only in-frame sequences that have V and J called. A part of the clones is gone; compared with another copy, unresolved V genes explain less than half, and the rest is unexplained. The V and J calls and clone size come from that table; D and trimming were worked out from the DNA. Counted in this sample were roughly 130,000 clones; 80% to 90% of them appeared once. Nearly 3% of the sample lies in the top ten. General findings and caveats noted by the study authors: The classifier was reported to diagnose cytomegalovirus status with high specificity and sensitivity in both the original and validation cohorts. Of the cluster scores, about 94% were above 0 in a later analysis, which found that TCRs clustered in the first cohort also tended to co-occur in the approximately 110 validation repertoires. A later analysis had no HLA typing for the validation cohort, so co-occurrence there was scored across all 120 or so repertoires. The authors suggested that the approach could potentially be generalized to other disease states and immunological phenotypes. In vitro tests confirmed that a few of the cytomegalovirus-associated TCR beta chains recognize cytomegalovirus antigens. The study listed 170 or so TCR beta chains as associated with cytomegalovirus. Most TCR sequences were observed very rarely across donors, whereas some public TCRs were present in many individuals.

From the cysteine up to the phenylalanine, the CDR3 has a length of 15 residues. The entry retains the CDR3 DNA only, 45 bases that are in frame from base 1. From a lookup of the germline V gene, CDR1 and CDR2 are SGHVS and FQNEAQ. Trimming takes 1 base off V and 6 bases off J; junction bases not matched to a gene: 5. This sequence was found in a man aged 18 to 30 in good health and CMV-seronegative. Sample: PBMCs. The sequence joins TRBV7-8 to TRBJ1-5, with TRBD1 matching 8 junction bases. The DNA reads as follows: TGTGCCAGCAGCTTAGACGCAGGGGGCAGTCAGCCCCAGCATTTT. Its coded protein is CASSLDAGGSQPQHF.